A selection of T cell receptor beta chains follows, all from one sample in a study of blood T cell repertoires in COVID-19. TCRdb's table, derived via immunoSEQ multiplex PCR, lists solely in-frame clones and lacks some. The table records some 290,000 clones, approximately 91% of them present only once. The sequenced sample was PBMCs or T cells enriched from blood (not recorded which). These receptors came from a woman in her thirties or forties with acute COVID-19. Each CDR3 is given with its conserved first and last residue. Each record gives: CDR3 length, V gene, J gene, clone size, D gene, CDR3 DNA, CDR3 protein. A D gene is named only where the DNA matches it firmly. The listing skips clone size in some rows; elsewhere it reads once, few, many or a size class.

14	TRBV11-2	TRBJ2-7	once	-	TGTGCCAGCAGCTTAGATCTTCACAGCTACGAGCAGTACTTC	CASSLDLHSYEQYF
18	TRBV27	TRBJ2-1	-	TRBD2	TGTGCCAGCAGACCCCAAGATAGACTAGCGGGAGTCTACAATGAGCAGTTCTTC	CASRPQDRLAGVYNEQFF
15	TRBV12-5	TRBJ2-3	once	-	TGTGCTAGTTCCCTGGGCGGGGCCGCCACAGATACGCAGTATTTT	CASSLGGAATDTQYF
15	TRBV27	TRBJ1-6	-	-	TGTGCCAGCAGTTCGACAGGAAGATATAATTCACCCCTCCACTTT	CASSSTGRYNSPLHF
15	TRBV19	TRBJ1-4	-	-	TGTGCCAGTAGTACGACCGGCGGAAGGAATGAAAAACTGTTTTTT	CASSTTGGRNEKLFF
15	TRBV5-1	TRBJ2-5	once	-	TGCGCCAGCAGCTTGGACAGGGCTTCGCTTGGGACCCAGTACTTC	CASSLDRASLGTQYF
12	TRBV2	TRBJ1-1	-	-	TGTGCCAGCAGTGAACAGGGGACTGAAGCTTTCTTT	CASSEQGTEAFF
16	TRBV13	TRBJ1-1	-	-	TGTGCCAGCAGCTCTGGCAACAGGTTCATGAACACTGAAGCTTTCTTT	CASSSGNRFMNTEAFF
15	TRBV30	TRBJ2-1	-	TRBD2	TGTGCCTGGAGAGCCACTAGCGGGAGGTTTGGTGAGCAGTTCTTC	CAWRATSGRFGEQFF
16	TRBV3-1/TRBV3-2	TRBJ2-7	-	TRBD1	TGTGCCAGCAGCCATCACGGGGGACAGGGGGCCTACGAGCAGTACTTC	CASSHHGGQGAYEQYF
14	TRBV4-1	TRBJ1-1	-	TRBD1	TGCGCCAGCAGCCAATCGACAGGGGGCACTGAAGCTTTCTTT	CASSQSTGGTEAFF
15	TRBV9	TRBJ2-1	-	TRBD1	TGTGCCAGCAGCAAGGGGGCTAGCCCCCTCAATGAGCAGTTCTTC	CASSKGASPLNEQFF
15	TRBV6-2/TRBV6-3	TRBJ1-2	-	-	TGTGCCAGCAGTTACTCTGGACAGCCGGGCTATGGCTACACCTTC	CASSYSGQPGYGYTF
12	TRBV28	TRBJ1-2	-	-	TGTGCCAGCCACAGGTTTGGCTATGGCTACACCTTC	CASHRFGYGYTF
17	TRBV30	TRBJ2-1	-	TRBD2	TGTGCCTGGAATGGGGTAAACCTAGCGGGGGGCTACAATGAGCAGTTCTTC	CAWNGVNLAGGYNEQFF
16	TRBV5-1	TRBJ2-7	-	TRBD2	TGCGCCAGCAGCTTGGGGACTAGCGGGGGGGTATACGAGCAGTACTTC	CASSLGTSGGVYEQYF
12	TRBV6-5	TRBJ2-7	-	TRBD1	TGTGCCAGCAGACAGGGGGCTTACGAGCAGTACTTC	CASRQGAYEQYF
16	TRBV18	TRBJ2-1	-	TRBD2	TGTGCCAGCTCACCACCTACTAGCGGGGGGGCTCATGAGCAGTTCTTC	CASSPPTSGGAHEQFF
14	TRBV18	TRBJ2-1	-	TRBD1	TGTGCCAGCTCACTGGGGACAGGGAACAATGAGCAGTTCTTC	CASSLGTGNNEQFF
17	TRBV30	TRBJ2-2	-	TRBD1	TGTGCCTGGAGGAGTACAGGGGGCATTCGCCACACCGGGGAGCTGTTTTTT	CAWRSTGGIRHTGELFF
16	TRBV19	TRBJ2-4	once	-	TGTGCCAGTTCTATACAGGGTGATTGGTCCAAAAACATTCAGTACTTC	CASSIQGDWSKNIQYF
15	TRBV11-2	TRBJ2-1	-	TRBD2	TGTGCCAGCAGCTTAGGGGGCGGGAGGGTTTTTGAGCAGTTCTTC	CASSLGGGRVFEQFF
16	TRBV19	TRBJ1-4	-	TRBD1	TGTGCCAGTAGACTGGACAGGGCCGCAACTAATGAAAAACTGTTTTTT	CASRLDRAATNEKLFF
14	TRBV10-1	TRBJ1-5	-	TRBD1	TGCGCCAGCCAAGGGACAGGGGGCAATCAGCCCCAGCATTTT	CASQGTGGNQPQHF
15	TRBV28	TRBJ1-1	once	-	TGTGCCAGCAGTTTCCCCGGCGGAGAGAACACTGAAGCTTTCTTT	CASSFPGGENTEAFF
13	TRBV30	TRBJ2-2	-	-	TGTGCCTGGAGTCCTTCGAACACCGGGGAGCTGTTTTTT	CAWSPSNTGELFF
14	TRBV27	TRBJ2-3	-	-	TGTGCCAGCAGTTTAGGGCAGGGAACAGATACGCAGTATTTT	CASSLGQGTDTQYF
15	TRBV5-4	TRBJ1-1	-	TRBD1	TGTGCCAGCAGCAGAACAGGGGTTGGGGACACTGAAGCTTTCTTT	CASSRTGVGDTEAFF
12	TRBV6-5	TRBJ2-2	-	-	TGTGCCAGCAGTTATCCGACCGGGGAGCTGTTTTTT	CASSYPTGELFF
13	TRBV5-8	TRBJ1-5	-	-	TGTGCCAGCAGCTTCAACGGGGATCAGCCCCAGCATTTT	CASSFNGDQPQHF
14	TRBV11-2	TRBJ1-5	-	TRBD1	TGTGCCAGCAGCCTCACAGGGGTTAGACAGCCCCAGCATTTT	CASSLTGVRQPQHF